The 29 T cell receptor beta chains reported below all come from one sample, sequenced in a study of technical replicates of blood from several donors. Assay used: immunoSEQ multiplex PCR; TCRdb lists only in-frame clones, some missing. In the table there are over 85,000 clones, roughly 96% of which are singletons. Sequencing was performed on T cells isolated from PBMCs. These TCRs come from a human donor in good health.

The V gene is TRBV5-1, the J gene TRBJ2-1; 8 bases are a match to TRBD2. CDR1 SGHRS and CDR2 YFSETQ come from the germline V gene. The V and J ends lost 0 bases and 1 base, in that order; junction bases with no gene match: 3. This CDR3 has 16 residues. The CDR3 bases are TGCGCCAGCAGCTTGGTAACTAGCGGTTCCTACAATGAGCAGTTCTTC. This gives the protein CASSLVTSGSYNEQFF.

The rearrangement links TRBV6-6 to TRBJ2-3, with 8 nucleotides matching TRBD1. J was trimmed by 1 base and V by 6 bases; bases with no gene match: 9. Germline CDR1 MNHNY, CDR2 SVGAGI (reference sequence). This CDR3 has 16 amino acids. The CDR3 DNA is TGTGCCAGCAGACCACGAGGACAGGGAGGCACAGATACGCAGTATTTT. Protein product: CASRPRGQGGTDTQYF.

The J gene is TRBJ2-3, the V gene TRBV6-5; 9 bases line up with TRBD1. CDR1 and CDR2 (germline): MNHEY, SVGAGI. CDR3 length: 14 residues. The trim removed 4 bases at V and 10 bases at J, leaving 9 bases unmatched. DNA for the CDR3: TGTGCCAGCAGTTCTCCTGGGACAGGGAACGCGCAGTATTTT. Translating it yields CASSSPGTGNAQYF.

V and J are TRBV5-6 and TRBJ2-5; D is possibly TRBD2 (6 bases). V dropped 3 bases and J dropped 2 bases, with 11 bases sitting between them. From germline, CDR1 is SGHDT and CDR2 YYEEEE. The CDR3 runs 14 residues. The CDR3 region has the DNA TGTGCCAGCAGCTCTAGCGACCTACAAGAGACCCAGTACTTC. It codes for CASSSSDLQETQYF.

The chain employs TRBV5-1 and TRBJ2-1; 10 bases are a match to TRBD2. The junction had 5 bases not matched to a gene; V was cut back by 3 bases and J by 2 bases. CDR1 and CDR2 from the germline V gene are SGHRS and YFSETQ. The CDR3 runs 16 residues. CDR3 sequence: CASSSSSGRTYNEQFF. CDR3 DNA sequence: TGCGCCAGCAGCTCTTCTAGCGGGAGAACCTACAATGAGCAGTTCTTC.

The chain carries TRBV30 and TRBJ2-5; 10 positions agree with TRBD1. The CDR3 length is 14 residues. V trimming: 0 bases; J trimming: 5 bases; junction bases outside the gene matches: 3. Germline-derived CDR1 and CDR2 are GTSNPN and SVGIG (reference sequence). CDR3 protein: CAWSVRQGAETQYF. Written as DNA, the CDR3 is TGTGCCTGGAGTGTACGACAGGGGGCTGAGACCCAGTACTTC.

This sequence joins TRBV16 and TRBJ1-5; 10 nucleotides agree with TRBD1. The CDR3 covers 15 residues. The germline gives CDR1 KGHSY, CDR2 FQNENV. The ends lost 2 bases at V and 6 bases at J; junction bases unmatched: 4. CDR3 sequence reads: CASSQGQGGGQPQHF. In DNA form, the CDR3 reads TGTGCCAGCAGCCAAGGACAGGGGGGAGGTCAGCCCCAGCATTTT.

This rearrangement joins TRBV12-5 to TRBJ2-1, with 10 bases identical to TRBD2. The V gene's germline CDR1 is LGHNT and CDR2 FRNRAP. With 11 bases clipped from V and 6 bases from J, the junction kept 19 bases outside the gene matches. This CDR3 has 17 amino acids. The CDR3 nucleotides read TGTGCTGCCGACAGGGACCCTACTAGCGGGGATTCCAATGAGCAGTTCTTC. Translated: CAADRDPTSGDSNEQFF. Together with reference TRBV12-5 and TRBJ2-1, the CDR3 gives the full variable domain: DARVTQTPRHKVTEMGQEVTMRCQPILGHNTVFWYRQTMMQGLELLAYFRNRAPLDDSGMPKDRFSAEMPDATLATLKIQPSEPRDSAVYFCAADRDPTSGDSNEQFFGPGTRLTVL.

The J gene is TRBJ1-2, the V gene TRBV7-9; 8 bases align to TRBD1. The germline CDR1 and CDR2 sequences are SEHNR and FQNEAQ (reference sequence). The CDR3 is 15 amino acids. V was clipped by 1 base and J by 7 bases; unmatched bases: 8. CDR3 residues: CASSLESDRVPGYTF. The CDR3 DNA reads as TGTGCCAGCAGCTTAGAGTCGGACAGGGTTCCTGGCTACACCTTC.

V gene TRBV21-1 combines with J gene TRBJ2-3; TRBD2 was called by the table and not checked on the DNA. TRBV21-1 is termed a pseudogene. The CDR3 extends over 17 amino acids. CDR3 loop: CASIASFLAGGTDTQYF. In DNA, the CDR3 is TGTGCCAGCATCGCAAGCTTCCTAGCGGGAGGTACAGATACGCAGTATTTT.

The V and J genes are TRBV5-6 and TRBJ2-5, with no clear D. V shed 2 bases and J shed 2 bases, with 13 bases lying between them. Germline V CDR1 and CDR2: SGHDT, YYEEEE. The CDR3 contains 15 residues. CDR3 bases: TGTGCCAGCAGCTTCTATCTTGAGCCTCAAGAGACCCAGTACTTC. Translation gives CASSFYLEPQETQYF.

The chain uses TRBV6-5 and TRBJ1-2; D is perhaps TRBD1 (6 bases). The CDR3 runs to 13 residues. Germline V gene data show CDR1 as MNHEY and CDR2 as SVGAGI. V was trimmed by 8 bases and J by 6 bases, leaving 16 bases between them. Here the CDR3 DNA reads TGTGCCAGCTTCCGGGGGCGGGAGGATGGCTACACCTTC. This translates into CASFRGREDGYTF.

V usage is TRBV5-1 and J usage is TRBJ1-2; 8 bases line up with TRBD1. V dropped 0 bases and J dropped 5; count of bases not matched to a gene: 15. The CDR3 has 18 amino acids. The germline V gene has CDR1 SGHRS and CDR2 YFSETQ. The CDR3 is CASSLATTVRGREYGYTF. CDR3 DNA sequence: TGCGCCAGCAGCTTGGCAACTACGGTCAGGGGGCGCGAGTATGGCTACACCTTC. The entire variable domain, with the rest obtained from reference TRBV5-1 and TRBJ1-2, is as follows: KAGVTQTPRYLIKTRGQQVTLSCSPISGHRSVSWYQQTPGQGLQFLFEYFSETQRNKGNFPGRFSGRQFSNSRSEMNVSTLELGDSALYLCASSLATTVRGREYGYTFGSGTRLTVV.

The chain carries TRBV6-5 and TRBJ2-2, with D perhaps matching TRBD2 (5 bases). Germline CDR1 MNHEY, CDR2 SVGAGI. The CDR3 runs 14 residues. Trimming stripped 8 bases from V and 4 bases from J, with 14 bases between. The chain's CDR3 is CASRLRGITGELFF. In nucleotides, the CDR3 is TGTGCCAGCCGTCTGAGAGGGATCACCGGGGAGCTGTTTTTT.

J is TRBJ2-7 and V is TRBV10-3; 9 bases match TRBD2. Germline values: CDR1 ENHRY, CDR2 SYGVKD. There are 15 residues in the CDR3. After removal of 2 bases from V and 7 bases from J, the junction contained 9 bases not matched to a gene. The chain's CDR3 is CAISEGLAGSWEQYF. The CDR3 DNA follows: TGTGCCATCAGTGAGGGGCTAGCGGGGAGTTGGGAGCAGTACTTC.

V gene TRBV29-1 combines with J gene TRBJ2-6; no definite D call. V was shortened by 4 bases and J by 1 base, with 5 bases between the two germline ends. The CDR3 contains 13 residues. Germline V gene lookup returns CDR1 SQVTM and CDR2 ANQGSEA. The CDR3, as DNA: TGCAGCGTTGGAGCTTCTGGGGCCAACGTCCTGACTTTC. This encodes CSVGASGANVLTF.

This chain connects TRBV28 to TRBJ2-7; 8 bases agree with TRBD2. Losses at the gene ends were 2 bases for V and 0 bases for J; bases not matched to a gene: 6. CDR3 size: 16 residues. Germline lookup yields CDR1 MDHEN and CDR2 SYDVKM. The chain's CDR3 is CASSLKASGYSYEQYF. The CDR3 DNA reads TGTGCCAGCAGTTTAAAGGCTAGCGGGTACTCCTACGAGCAGTACTTC.

The chain links TRBV27 to TRBJ2-7, with D tentatively TRBD1 (6 bases). Germline CDR1 and CDR2: MNHEY and SMNVEV (reference sequence). V lost 0 bases and J lost 2, with 11 bases in between. The CDR3 is made up of 15 amino acids. The CDR3, as DNA: TGTGCCAGCAGTTTATCCAACAGGGTTACCTACGAGCAGTACTTC. As protein: CASSLSNRVTYEQYF.

This rearrangement joins TRBV11-3 to TRBJ2-1; 8 bases fit TRBD2. CDR1 is SGHNT and CDR2 is YENEEA in the germline V gene. The ends lost 5 bases at V and 3 bases at J; junction bases unmatched: 9. This CDR3 spans 16 amino acids. The chain's CDR3 is CASSRQKGTSYNEQFF. CDR3 nucleotides: TGTGCCAGCAGCCGACAAAAAGGGACTAGCTACAATGAGCAGTTCTTC.

This chain's CDR3 is CASSKGTSGKLYEQYF. Here the CDR3 DNA reads TGTGCCAGCAGCAAAGGGACTAGCGGGAAACTGTACGAGCAGTACTTC. The chain joins TRBV28 to TRBJ2-7; TRBD2 agrees at 13 bases. The CDR3 spans 16 residues. CDR1 is MDHEN and CDR2 is SYDVKM in the germline V gene. The V and J ends lost 6 bases and 4 bases, in that order; junction bases with no gene match: 9.

Regarding this clone: The sample carries other DNA sequences with the same CDR3. This chain connects TRBV10-3 to TRBJ1-2; the match to TRBD1 covers 9 bases. Trimming removed 0 bases from V and 4 bases from J; junction bases left unmatched: 0. The germline V gene encodes CDR1 ENHRY and CDR2 SYGVKD. The CDR3 spans 14 residues. The CDR3 spells CAISESDRGYGYTF. CDR3 coding DNA: TGTGCCATCAGTGAGTCGGACAGGGGCTATGGCTACACCTTC.

The V call is TRBV19, the J call TRBJ2-7; no clear D. In germline, CDR1 is LNHDA, CDR2 SQIVND (reference sequence). V shed 4 bases and J shed 6 bases, with 10 bases lying between them. This CDR3 contains 12 residues. In DNA, the CDR3 is TGTGCCAGTAGTAGTGAATGGAGCGAGCAGTACTTC. It codes for CASSSEWSEQYF.

This clone has a single count. The chain is built from TRBV4-1 and TRBJ2-2, with D unresolved. The CDR3 covers 18 residues. The germline V gene encodes CDR1 MGHRA and CDR2 YSYEKL. V was clipped by 3 bases and J by 3 bases, with 20 bases between them. The CDR3 reads CASSQSRVSARDTGELFF. CDR3 nucleotides: TGCGCCAGCAGCCAGTCACGGGTATCAGCCCGGGACACCGGGGAGCTGTTTTTT.

Turning to this clone: Within the sample, other DNA sequences also encode this same CDR3. The chain uses TRBV29-1 and TRBJ1-2; maybe TRBD1 (6 bases). The germline V gene has CDR1 SQVTM and CDR2 ANQGSEA. This CDR3 is 12 amino acids long. Trimming stripped 2 bases from V and 2 bases from J, with 6 bases between. DNA of the CDR3: TGCAGCGTTGAACAGGGGAACTATGGCTACACCTTC. It translates to CSVEQGNYGYTF.

CDR3 in amino acids: CASSPDREHGYTF. DNA of the CDR3: TGCGCCAGCAGCCCCGACAGGGAGCATGGCTACACCTTC. The chain recombines TRBV10-1 with TRBJ1-2, with 7 bases lining up with TRBD1. Germline loops: CDR1 WNHNN, CDR2 SYGVQD (reference sequence). CDR3 length equals 13 residues. V lost 6 bases, J lost 6 bases, and 7 bases stayed unmatched.

CDR3 in amino acids: CASSLELAGANEQFF. CDR3 nucleotides: TGTGCCAGCAGCTTGGAACTAGCGGGAGCCAATGAGCAGTTCTTC. The rearrangement links TRBV5-4 to TRBJ2-1; 11 bases line up with TRBD2. This CDR3 is built from 15 residues. The J segment lost 6 bases and the V segment lost 0 bases, leaving 2 bases of the junction unmatched. Germline CDR1 is SGHNT and CDR2 is YYREEE (reference sequence).

There are a few counts of this clone. The chain has TRBV19 and TRBJ1-1, with D tentatively TRBD1 (5 bases). Per germline, CDR1 LNHDA and CDR2 SQIVND (reference sequence). Trimming left V 3 bases short and J 0 bases short, with 17 bases between. The CDR3 contains 17 residues. CDR3 region: CASSIDGGEALNTEAFF. Here the CDR3 DNA reads TGTGCCAGTAGTATTGATGGGGGGGAGGCATTGAACACTGAAGCTTTCTTT. Full variable domain (rest looked up from reference TRBV19 and TRBJ1-1): DGGITQSPKYLFRKEGQNVTLSCEQNLNHDAMYWYRQDPGQGLRLIYYSQIVNDFQKGDIAEGYSVSREKKESFPLTVTSAQKNPTAFYLCASSIDGGEALNTEAFFGQGTRLTVV.

The V and J genes are TRBV4-3 and TRBJ2-2, with D hard to call. V was trimmed by 0 bases and J by 1 base, leaving 9 bases between them. CDR1 and CDR2 (germline): LGHNA, YSLEER. CDR3 length: 16 amino acids. CDR3 DNA sequence: TGCGCCAGCAGCCAAGACTCCTACTTGAACACCGGGGAGCTGTTTTTT. Protein sequence: CASSQDSYLNTGELFF.

The gene calls are TRBV5-1 and TRBJ1-3, with TRBD1 matching over 8 bases. Per the germline V gene, CDR1 is SGHRS and CDR2 is YFSETQ. This CDR3 spans 15 amino acids. V dropped 4 bases and J dropped 4; count of bases not matched to a gene: 7. Here the CDR3 reads CASSTSGTGGNTIYF. In DNA form, the CDR3 reads TGCGCCAGCAGCACATCCGGGACAGGAGGAAACACCATATATTTT. Looking up the rest from reference TRBV5-1 and TRBJ1-3 gives the full variable domain: KAGVTQTPRYLIKTRGQQVTLSCSPISGHRSVSWYQQTPGQGLQFLFEYFSETQRNKGNFPGRFSGRQFSNSRSEMNVSTLELGDSALYLCASSTSGTGGNTIYFGEGSWLTVV.